One T cell receptor beta chain is described in this entry. Clones were sequenced by immunoSEQ multiplex PCR, and TCRdb holds only the in-frame ones, with some missing. Of fewer than 200,000 clones in the sample, about 89% are singletons; the top ten hold about 1.9%. This CDR3 comprises 18 residues. The V end was cut by 5 bases, the J end by 0 bases, with 23 bases between. Germline CDR1 and CDR2: SEHNR and FQNEAQ (reference sequence). This sample was included in a study of blood T cell repertoires in COVID-19. The V call is TRBV7-9, the J call TRBJ2-7; D is ambiguous. This receptor was taken from a man in his late teens or twenties who had recovered from COVID-19. The sample was peripheral blood. CDR3 region: CASSPLTSSDHSSYEQYF. In DNA, the CDR3 is TGTGCCAGCAGCCCACTTACGTCTAGTGACCATAGCTCCTACGAGCAGTACTTC.